This note documents a single T cell receptor beta chain sequence. What antigen it recognizes has not been identified. At one end the junction does not follow the germline gene, possibly because of a read error. This specimen comes from a study of a mutant IDH1 vaccine in newly diagnosed glioma (dated by TCRdb to the early 2020s). Notes on the research overall: Vaccination was initiated 4-6 weeks after radiotherapy alone, or concurrently with temozolomide cycles in the chemotherapy-containing groups. Of the roughly 34 treated patients, approximately 62% were male and 37.5% were female, and the mean age was approximately 41 years. Prior to enrollment, patients had been given standard therapy consisting of radiotherapy alone, temozolomide alone, or radiochemotherapy with temozolomide, with the combination given to most patients. Visit V12 was the week-35 safety follow-up and visit V13 was the week-47 end of study. Peripheral blood samples were drawn at six visits, namely V03 (baseline), V05, V07, V10, V12 and V13. For exploratory analyses, approximately 23 treated patients had longitudinal TCRB deep sequencing done wherever samples were available.

Points the paper makes about the study in general: Vaccine-induced immune responses across multiple MHC alleles were detected in approximately 94% of patients. According to the authors, sample limitations meant that analyses of patient blood samples could not be reproduced. PBMC samples for TCRB deep sequencing were selected based on availability. Pseudoprogression appeared unrelated to alterations in the top peripheral T cell clonotypes detected by TCRB sequencing.

From the germline V gene (reference sequence), CDR1 is GTSNPN and CDR2 is SVGIG. The CDR3 sequence holds 15 residues, the cysteine and phenylalanine included. Only CDR3 DNA is held: 45 bases, read in frame from base 1. Library preparation used the immunoSEQ multiplex PCR assay. Rearranged TCR beta chain sequences were amplified with the hsTCRB Kit following the manufacturer's protocol. TCRB libraries were sequenced on an Illumina MiSeq. On the study's bioinformatics: Demultiplexing, trimming and gene mapping were performed with the kit vendor's proprietary platform. Imported from immuneACCESS, the table was reduced by TCRdb to in-frame sequences with V and J called. These copies leave out some clones; in studies compared against another copy, an unresolved V gene accounts for under half, and the cause of the remainder is not known. V and J calls and clone size follow that table, whereas D and trimming were derived from the DNA. Present in this sample are fewer than 90,000 clones, about four fifths of which were seen just once. The ten most abundant clones make up approximately 12% of the sample.

This sample's time point label indicates: week 35, safety follow-up. Each vaccine dose, consisting of 300 ug of a 20-mer mutant IDH1 peptide in Montanide, was administered subcutaneously with topical imiquimod. Across visits V03 through V10, patients got a total of eight vaccinations, given in weeks 1, 3, 5, 7, 11, 15, 19 and 23. Newly diagnosed WHO grade 3 or 4 IDH1-mutant astrocytomas showing loss of nuclear ATRX were present in the donors. The samples were drawn from NOA16, a multicentre, single-arm, open-label phase I trial in Germany that tested a mutant IDH1 peptide vaccine in humans for the first time. Genomic DNA for TCRB sequencing was extracted from EDTA blood using the DNeasy Blood and Tissue Kit.

Material: PBMCs, obtained from a glioma patient whose treatment included an IDH1 peptide vaccine. The receptor was derived from a man younger than 35 with glioma. The receptor chain draws on TRBV30 and TRBJ1-4, with no D gene named confidently. CDR3 sequence: CAWTALGTEPEKVFF. The DNA reads as follows: TGTGCCTGGACCGCCCTCGGTACAGAGCCCGAAAAAGTGTTTTTT.